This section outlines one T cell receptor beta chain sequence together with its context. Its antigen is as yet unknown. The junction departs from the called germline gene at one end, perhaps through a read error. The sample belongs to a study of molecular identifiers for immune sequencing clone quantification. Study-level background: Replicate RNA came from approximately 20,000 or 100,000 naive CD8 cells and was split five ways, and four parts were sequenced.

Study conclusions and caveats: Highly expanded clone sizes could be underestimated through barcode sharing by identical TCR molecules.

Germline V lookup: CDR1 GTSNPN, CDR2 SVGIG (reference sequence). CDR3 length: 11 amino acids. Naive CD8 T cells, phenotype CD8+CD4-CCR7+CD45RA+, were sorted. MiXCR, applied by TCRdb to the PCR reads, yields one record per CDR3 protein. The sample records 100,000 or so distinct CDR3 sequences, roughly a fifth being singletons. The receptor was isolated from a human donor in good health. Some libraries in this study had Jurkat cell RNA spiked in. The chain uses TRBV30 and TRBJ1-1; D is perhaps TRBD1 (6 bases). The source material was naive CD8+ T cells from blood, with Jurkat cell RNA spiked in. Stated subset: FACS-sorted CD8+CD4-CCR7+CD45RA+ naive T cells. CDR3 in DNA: TGTGCCTGGAGTCCACAGGGTGAAGCTCTCTTT. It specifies CAWSPQGEALF. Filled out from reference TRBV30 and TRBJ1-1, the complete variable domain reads SQTIHQWPATLVQPVGSPLSLECTVEGTSNPNLYWYRQAAGRGLQLLFYSVGIGQISSEVPQNLSASRPQDRQFILSSKKLLLSDSGFYLCAWSPQGEALFGQGTRLTVV.